The 13 T cell receptor beta chains listed next were all sequenced from one sample in a study of radiation and T cells in renal cell carcinoma. Time point defined: blood 4 weeks post-SBRT, at nephrectomy. Treatment: 15 Gy SBRT to primary tumor, nephrectomy 4 weeks later. TCRdb's table, derived via immunoSEQ multiplex PCR, lists solely in-frame clones and lacks some. The top ten clones hold about 11% of a sample with around 180,000 clones, about 85% of them seen once. The input for sequencing was blood, taken from a patient whose treatment included radiotherapy and nephrectomy. The receptor set was obtained from a woman in her forties or fifties with renal cell carcinoma.

The chain employs TRBV15 and TRBJ1-1, with D hard to call. The CDR3 sequence is 13 residues long. V lost 4 bases to trimming and J lost 1 base, with 7 bases between them. CDR1 and CDR2 from the germline V gene are LNHNV and YYDKDF (reference sequence). The CDR3 is CATSNAPNTEAFF. The CDR3 coding sequence is TGTGCCACCAGCAATGCACCGAACACTGAAGCTTTCTTT.

V usage is TRBV19 and J usage is TRBJ2-7; no definite D call. Trimming shortened V by 7 bases and J by 2 bases, and 18 bases separated the two germline ends. The CDR3 is made up of 15 amino acids. Germline loops: CDR1 LNHDA, CDR2 SQIVND (reference sequence). CDR3 DNA sequence: TGTGCCAGTACCACATCCGCCGGCAGAACCTACGAGCAGTACTTC. It specifies CASTTSAGRTYEQYF.

The chain uses TRBV14 and TRBJ1-2; D is unresolved. V was trimmed by 0 bases and J by 1 base, leaving 3 bases between them. The CDR3 is 13 amino acids. Per the germline V gene, CDR1 is SGHDN and CDR2 is FVKESK. CDR3 amino acids: CASSQDLNYGYTF. Here the CDR3 DNA reads TGTGCCAGCAGCCAAGACCTTAACTATGGCTACACCTTC.

This chain connects TRBV5-1 to TRBJ1-4; TRBD1 matches at 9 bases. The germline V gene encodes CDR1 SGHRS and CDR2 YFSETQ. V lost 4 bases to trimming and J lost 8 bases; unmatched junction nucleotides: 6. This CDR3 is 14 amino acids long. This chain's CDR3 is CASSRGQGAEKLFF. CDR3 in DNA: TGCGCCAGCAGCCGGGGACAGGGAGCAGAAAAACTGTTTTTT.

The V and J genes are TRBV4-1 and TRBJ1-3; unclear D gene. The germline V and J ends were trimmed by 1 base and 4 bases, with 14 bases remaining between them. The CDR3 is 16 amino acids. Per germline, CDR1 MGHRA and CDR2 YSYEKL. CDR3 sequence (DNA): TGCGCCAGCAGCCAAGTATCTGCCGGGTTCGGAAACACCATATATTTT. It specifies CASSQVSAGFGNTIYF.

The V gene is TRBV9, the J gene TRBJ1-2, with D hard to call. Trimming pared 2 bases from V and 6 bases from J, leaving 11 bases between. CDR3 length equals 13 residues. Germline values: CDR1 SGDLS, CDR2 YYNGEE. The CDR3 DNA reads TGTGCCAGCAGCGTGCGTCCCGCCGATGGCTACACCTTC. Its translation is CASSVRPADGYTF.

This chain joins TRBV29-1 and TRBJ1-2, with TRBD1 matching over 10 bases. CDR1 is SQVTM, CDR2 ANQGSEA, per germline. The V gene end was trimmed by 1 base and the J gene end by 1 base; junction bases not matched to a gene: 6. The CDR3 is made up of 16 amino acids. The CDR3 here is CSVEGGRDRGNYGYTF. In DNA, the CDR3 is TGCAGCGTTGAAGGAGGCCGGGACAGGGGTAACTATGGCTACACCTTC. Full variable domain (missing parts from reference TRBV29-1 and TRBJ1-2): SAVISQKPSRDICQRGTSLTIQCQVDSQVTMMFWYRQQPGQSLTLIATANQGSEATYESGFVIDKFPISRPNLTFSTLTVSNMSPEDSSIYLCSVEGGRDRGNYGYTFGSGTRLTVV.

The V call is TRBV4-1, the J call TRBJ1-2, with a possible D match to TRBD1 (6 bases). Looked up from germline, CDR1 is MGHRA and CDR2 is YSYEKL. V was shortened by 2 bases and J by 7 bases, with 11 bases between the two germline ends. CDR3 size: 13 residues. CDR3 sequence reads: CASSQIQGSGYTF. The CDR3 bases are TGCGCCAGCAGCCAAATACAGGGTTCTGGCTACACCTTC.

The chain joins TRBV19 to TRBJ1-3, with a tentative D call TRBD1 (5 bases). Trimming shortened V by 6 bases and J by 8 bases, and 17 bases separated the two germline ends. The CDR3 is 14 amino acids. Germline CDR1 reads LNHDA; CDR2 reads SQIVND (reference sequence). CDR3 DNA sequence: TGTGCCAGTAGCCTCAGAGGGGTCGGGGACACCATATATTTT. Its protein is CASSLRGVGDTIYF.

The chain uses TRBV25-1 and TRBJ1-1, with no clear D. The CDR3 loop spans 12 amino acids. The V and J ends lost 8 bases and 5 bases respectively, with 12 bases between them. The V gene's germline CDR1 is MGHDK and CDR2 SYGVNS. The CDR3 here is CASLAGSTEAFF. The CDR3 DNA is TGTGCCAGCTTGGCGGGGAGTACTGAAGCTTTCTTT.

The chain joins TRBV19 to TRBJ1-3; no definite D call. This CDR3 contains 15 residues. CDR1 is LNHDA and CDR2 is SQIVND in the germline V gene (reference sequence). The V and J ends lost 4 bases and 0 bases respectively, with 10 bases between them. The CDR3 is CASSTRDSSGNTIYF. The CDR3 nucleotides read TGTGCCAGTAGTACCCGTGATTCCTCTGGAAACACCATATATTTT.

The chain links TRBV5-8 to TRBJ1-2, with 9 bases aligning to TRBD1. The germline gives CDR1 SGHTS, CDR2 YDEGEE. After removal of 4 bases from V and 1 base from J, the junction contained 8 bases not matched to a gene. The CDR3 has 16 amino acids. The CDR3 coding sequence is TGTGCCAGCAGCATTACCGGGACAGGGCTTAACTATGGCTACACCTTC. Translation: CASSITGTGLNYGYTF.

The chain recombines TRBV6-1 with TRBJ2-1; 7 bases are a match to TRBD2. This CDR3 comprises 14 residues. The trim removed 0 bases at V and 10 bases at J, leaving 6 bases unmatched. Germline V gene data show CDR1 as MNHNS and CDR2 as SASEGT. The CDR3 DNA is TGTGCCAGCAGTGAAGCGGGACTATTCGGGGAGCAGTTCTTC. Residues: CASSEAGLFGEQFF.